The rows below give T cell receptor beta chains drawn from one sample of a study of shared clonotypes between healthy human individuals. Measured with immunoSEQ multiplex PCR; TCRdb has only the in-frame clones, and not every one. The table has roughly 1 million clones, 78% seen once. Specimen: memory CD4+ T cells from PBMCs. The receptors derive from a man younger than 35 in good health. Some clones in this sample may be carry-over from other donors' samples. CDR3s include the opening cysteine and the closing phenylalanine or tryptophan. Fields, in order: D gene, J gene, V gene, clone size, CDR3 DNA, CDR3 protein. D genes are given only for firm matches. For some rows the clone size is stated as once, few or many, or as a class when expanded; others skip it.

. | TRBJ2-7 | TRBV14 | . | TGTGCCAGCAGCCCCCCAACTAGTTCCGCCTACGAGCAGTACTTC | CASSPPTSSAYEQYF
. | TRBJ1-3 | TRBV5-1 | . | TGCGCCAGCAGCTTGGTGCCAGGAAACTCTGGAAACACCATATATTTT | CASSLVPGNSGNTIYF
. | TRBJ1-1 | TRBV19 | few | TGTGCCAGTAACGACAAGAACACTGAAGCTTTCTTT | CASNDKNTEAFF
. | TRBJ2-3 | TRBV15 | . | TGTGCCACCAGCAGACCCAAGGGGGATACGCAGTATTTT | CATSRPKGDTQYF
TRBD1 | TRBJ2-3 | TRBV28 | . | TGTGCCAGCAGTTTGTGGACAGGGGGGTCAGATACGCAGTATTTT | CASSLWTGGSDTQYF
. | TRBJ1-1 | TRBV6-1 | . | TGTGCCAGCAGTGAAGAGGGTGGCACTGAAGCTTTCTTT | CASSEEGGTEAFF
. | TRBJ1-2 | TRBV7-9 | . | TGTGCCAGCAGCAACCGGGACCGTCTACTAGCGCATGGCTACACCTTC | CASSNRDRLLAHGYTF
TRBD1 | TRBJ1-1 | TRBV28 | . | TGTGCCAGCATTATCCTTCCGGGACAGGGAAGCACTGAAGCTTTCTTT | CASIILPGQGSTEAFF
TRBD1 | TRBJ2-5 | TRBV7-2 | . | TGTGCCAGCAGCTTTCAACAGGGGTCGGAGACCCAGTACTTC | CASSFQQGSETQYF
. | TRBJ2-7 | TRBV28 | . | TGTGCCAGCAGTTTAAACAGATACGAGCAGTACTTC | CASSLNRYEQYF
. | TRBJ2-2 | TRBV18 | . | TGTGCCAGCTCGCCACTTAGATCGAACACCGGGGAGCTGTTTTTT | CASSPLRSNTGELFF
TRBD2 | TRBJ2-5 | TRBV9 | . | TGTGCCAGCAGCTCCGCCCCGGGACTAGCGGGAGAGACCCAGTACTTC | CASSSAPGLAGETQYF
TRBD2 | TRBJ2-5 | TRBV30 | . | TGTGCCTGGAAACCCTACAGGAGCGGGAGGTTCGAGACCCAGTACTTC | CAWKPYRSGRFETQYF
. | TRBJ1-6 | TRBV6-1 | . | TGTGCCAGCAGAGACAACAATTCACCCCTCCACTTT | CASRDNNSPLHF
TRBD2 | TRBJ2-7 | TRBV6-4 | . | TGTGCCAGCAGTGACTCGATATTAGAAGCGGGGCTGAGCTCCTACGAGCAGTACTTC | CASSDSILEAGLSSYEQYF
TRBD2 | TRBJ2-1 | TRBV6-1 | . | TGTGCCAGCGAAATGACTAGCGGGAGTTACGAGCAGTTCTTC | CASEMTSGSYEQFF
TRBD2 | TRBJ2-1 | TRBV5-4 | . | TGTGCCAGCAGCACCGGACTAGCGGGAGCCGCCCCCTACAATGAGCAGTTCTTC | CASSTGLAGAAPYNEQFF
TRBD2 | TRBJ2-5 | TRBV11-2 | few | TGTGCCAGCAGCAGGACTAGCGGGGGACAAGAGACCCAGTACTTC | CASSRTSGGQETQYF
TRBD1 | TRBJ1-1 | TRBV2 | . | TGTGCCAGCAGCAGACAGGGGCCGAACACTGAAGCTTTCTTT | CASSRQGPNTEAFF
. | TRBJ2-6 | TRBV9 | . | TGTGCCAGCAGCGTAGACCCGTCGTCGAGCTCTGGGGCCAACGTCCTGACTTTC | CASSVDPSSSSGANVLTF
. | TRBJ1-5 | TRBV2 | . | TGTGCCAGCAGTATGACTACAGGGAACCAGCCCCAGCATTTT | CASSMTTGNQPQHF
. | TRBJ2-3 | TRBV29-1 | . | TGCAGCGTTGAGGCGAGGGGGACAGATACGCAGTATTTT | CSVEARGTDTQYF
TRBD2 | TRBJ2-1 | TRBV7-9 | . | TGTGCCAGCAGCTCCTTAGCGGGAGCGGTCAATGAGCAGTTCTTC | CASSSLAGAVNEQFF
. | TRBJ2-1 | TRBV5-3 | . | TGTGCCAGAAGCCTATTGGGTGGGACTTCCAATGAGCAGTTCTTC | CARSLLGGTSNEQFF
. | TRBJ1-2 | TRBV6-5 | . | TGTGCCAGCGTGGCAGATGATGGCTACACCTTC | CASVADDGYTF
. | TRBJ1-3 | TRBV28 | . | TGTGCCAGCAGCATTACCGGGACGGGGGGAAACACCATATATTTT | CASSITGTGGNTIYF
TRBD2 | TRBJ2-3 | TRBV7-2 | once | TGTGCCAGCAGCACAACGGCGGGAGCGAGAGATACGCAGTATTTT | CASSTTAGARDTQYF